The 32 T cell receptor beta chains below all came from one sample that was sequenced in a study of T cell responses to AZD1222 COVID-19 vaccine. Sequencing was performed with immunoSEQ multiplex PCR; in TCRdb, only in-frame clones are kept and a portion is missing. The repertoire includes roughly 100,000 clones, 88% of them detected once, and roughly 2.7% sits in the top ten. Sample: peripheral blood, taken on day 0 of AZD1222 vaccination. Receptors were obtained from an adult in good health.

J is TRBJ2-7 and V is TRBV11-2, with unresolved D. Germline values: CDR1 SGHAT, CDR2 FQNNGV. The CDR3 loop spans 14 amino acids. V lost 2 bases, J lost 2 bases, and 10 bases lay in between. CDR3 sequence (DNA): TGTGCCAGCAGCTTACTCGGGCAGGCCTACGAGCAGTACTTC. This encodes CASSLLGQAYEQYF.

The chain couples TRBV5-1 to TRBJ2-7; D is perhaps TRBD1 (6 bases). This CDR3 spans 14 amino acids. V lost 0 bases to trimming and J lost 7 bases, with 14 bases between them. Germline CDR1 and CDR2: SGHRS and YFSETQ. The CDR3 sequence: CASSLGQGTGEQYF. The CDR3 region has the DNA TGCGCCAGCAGCTTGGGGCAGGGGACGGGGGAGCAGTACTTC.

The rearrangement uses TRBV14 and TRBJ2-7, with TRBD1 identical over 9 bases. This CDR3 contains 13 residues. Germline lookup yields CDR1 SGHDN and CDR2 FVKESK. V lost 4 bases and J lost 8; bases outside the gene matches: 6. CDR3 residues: CASSPWDRAKQYF. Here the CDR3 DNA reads TGTGCCAGCAGCCCCTGGGACAGGGCCAAGCAGTACTTC.

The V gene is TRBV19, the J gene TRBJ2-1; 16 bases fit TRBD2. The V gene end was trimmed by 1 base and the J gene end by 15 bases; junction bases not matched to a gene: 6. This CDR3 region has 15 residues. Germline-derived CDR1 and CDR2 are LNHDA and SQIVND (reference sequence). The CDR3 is CASSIGGLAGGIPFF. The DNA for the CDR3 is TGTGCCAGTAGTATAGGGGGACTAGCGGGAGGGATTCCGTTCTTC.

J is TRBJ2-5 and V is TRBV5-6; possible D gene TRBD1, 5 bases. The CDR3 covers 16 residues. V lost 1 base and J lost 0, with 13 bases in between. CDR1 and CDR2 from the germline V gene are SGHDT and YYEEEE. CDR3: CASSLMGPEYQETQYF. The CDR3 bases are TGTGCCAGCAGCTTGATGGGGCCAGAATACCAAGAGACCCAGTACTTC.

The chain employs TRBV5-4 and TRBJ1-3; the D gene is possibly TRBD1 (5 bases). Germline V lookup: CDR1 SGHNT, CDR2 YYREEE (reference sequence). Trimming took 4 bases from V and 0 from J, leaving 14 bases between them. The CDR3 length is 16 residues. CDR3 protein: CASSAAGTVSGNTIYF. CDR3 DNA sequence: TGTGCCAGCAGCGCGGCAGGGACCGTCTCTGGAAACACCATATATTTT.

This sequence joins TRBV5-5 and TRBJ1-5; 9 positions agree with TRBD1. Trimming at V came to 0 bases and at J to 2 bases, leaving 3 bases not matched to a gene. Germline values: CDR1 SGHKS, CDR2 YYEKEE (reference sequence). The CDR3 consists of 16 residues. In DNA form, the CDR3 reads TGTGCCAGCAGCTTGGGGTGGACAGGGGGCAATCAGCCCCAGCATTTT. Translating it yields CASSLGWTGGNQPQHF.

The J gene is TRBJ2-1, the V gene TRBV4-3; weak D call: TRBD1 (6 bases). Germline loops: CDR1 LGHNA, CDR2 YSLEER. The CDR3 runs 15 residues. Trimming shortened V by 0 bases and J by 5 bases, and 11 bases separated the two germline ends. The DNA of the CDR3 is TGCGCCAGCAGCCAAGATTCGGGACAAAACAATGAGCAGTTCTTC. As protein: CASSQDSGQNNEQFF.

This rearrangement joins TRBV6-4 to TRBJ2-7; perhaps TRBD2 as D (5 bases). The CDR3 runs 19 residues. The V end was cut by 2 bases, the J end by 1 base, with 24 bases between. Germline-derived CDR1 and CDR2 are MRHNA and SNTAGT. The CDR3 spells CASSDPWRCAQRESYEQYF. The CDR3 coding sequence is TGTGCCAGCAGTGACCCCTGGAGGTGTGCCCAGAGAGAATCCTACGAGCAGTACTTC.

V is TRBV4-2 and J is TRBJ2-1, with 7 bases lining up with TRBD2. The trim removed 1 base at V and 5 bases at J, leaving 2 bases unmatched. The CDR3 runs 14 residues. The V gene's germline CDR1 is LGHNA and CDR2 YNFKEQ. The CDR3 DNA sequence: TGTGCCAGCAGCCAAGGCGGGGGTAACAATGAGCAGTTCTTC. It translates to CASSQGGGNNEQFF.

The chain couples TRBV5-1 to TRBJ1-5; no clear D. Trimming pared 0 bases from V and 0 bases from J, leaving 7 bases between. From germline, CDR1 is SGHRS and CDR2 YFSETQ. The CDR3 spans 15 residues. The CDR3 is CASSLEGNSNQPQHF. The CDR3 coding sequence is TGCGCCAGCAGCTTGGAAGGGAATAGCAATCAGCCCCAGCATTTT.

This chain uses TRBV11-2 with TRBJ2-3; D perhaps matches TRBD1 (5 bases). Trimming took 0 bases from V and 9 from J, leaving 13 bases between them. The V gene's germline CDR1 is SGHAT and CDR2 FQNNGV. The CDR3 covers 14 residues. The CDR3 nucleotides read TGTGCCAGCAGCTTAGAGCCTAGGGGTGGCACGCAGTATTTT. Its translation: CASSLEPRGGTQYF.

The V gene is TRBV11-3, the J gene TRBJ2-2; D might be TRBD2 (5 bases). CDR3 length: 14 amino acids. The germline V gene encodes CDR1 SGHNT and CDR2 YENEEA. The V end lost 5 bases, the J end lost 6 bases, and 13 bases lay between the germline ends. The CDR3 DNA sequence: TGTGCCAGCAGCCCAATTACGAGGGCCGGGGAGCTGTTTTTT. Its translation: CASSPITRAGELFF.

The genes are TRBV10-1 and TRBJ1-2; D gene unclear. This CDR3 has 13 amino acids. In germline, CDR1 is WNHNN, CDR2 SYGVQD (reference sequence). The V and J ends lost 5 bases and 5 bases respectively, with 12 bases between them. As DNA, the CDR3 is TGCGCCAGCAGTATACCAGGAGGATATGGCTACACCTTC. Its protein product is CASSIPGGYGYTF.

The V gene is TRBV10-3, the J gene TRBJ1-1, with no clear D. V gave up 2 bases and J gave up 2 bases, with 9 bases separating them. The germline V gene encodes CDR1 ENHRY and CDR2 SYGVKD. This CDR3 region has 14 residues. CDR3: CAISERRANTEAFF. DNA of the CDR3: TGTGCCATCAGTGAGCGACGGGCTAACACTGAAGCTTTCTTT.

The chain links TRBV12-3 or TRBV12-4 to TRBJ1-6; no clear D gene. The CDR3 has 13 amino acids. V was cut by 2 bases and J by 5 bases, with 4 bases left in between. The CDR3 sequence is CASSLRDNSPLHF. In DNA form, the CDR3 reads TGTGCCAGCAGTTTAAGGGATAATTCACCCCTCCACTTT.

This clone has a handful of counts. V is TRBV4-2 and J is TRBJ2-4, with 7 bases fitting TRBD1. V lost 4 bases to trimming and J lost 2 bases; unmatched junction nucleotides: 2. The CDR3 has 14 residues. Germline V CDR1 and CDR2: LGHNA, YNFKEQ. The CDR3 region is CASSPTGTKNIQYF. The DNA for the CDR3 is TGTGCCAGCAGCCCGACAGGGACCAAAAACATTCAGTACTTC.

CDR3 sequence: CASSETAGGTYYGYTF. CDR3 nucleotide sequence: TGTGCCAGCAGTGAAACCGCAGGGGGCACCTACTATGGCTACACCTTC. This chain uses TRBV6-1 with TRBJ1-2; 8 bases agree with TRBD1. Unmatched junction bases numbered 8, after V lost 2 bases and J lost 3 bases. The germline gives CDR1 MNHNS, CDR2 SASEGT. This CDR3 region has 16 residues.

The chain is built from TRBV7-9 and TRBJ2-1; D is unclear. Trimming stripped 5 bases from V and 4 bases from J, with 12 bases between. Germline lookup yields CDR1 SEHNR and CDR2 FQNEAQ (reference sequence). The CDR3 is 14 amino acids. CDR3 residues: CASSTPLTYNEQFF. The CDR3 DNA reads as TGTGCCAGCAGCACCCCGCTCACATACAATGAGCAGTTCTTC.

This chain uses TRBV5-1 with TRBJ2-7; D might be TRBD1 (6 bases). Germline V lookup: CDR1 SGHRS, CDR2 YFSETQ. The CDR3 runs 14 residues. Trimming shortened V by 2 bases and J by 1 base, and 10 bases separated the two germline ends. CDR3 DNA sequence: TGCGCCAGCAGCTTACAGACAGGTTCCTACGAGCAGTACTTC. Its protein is CASSLQTGSYEQYF.

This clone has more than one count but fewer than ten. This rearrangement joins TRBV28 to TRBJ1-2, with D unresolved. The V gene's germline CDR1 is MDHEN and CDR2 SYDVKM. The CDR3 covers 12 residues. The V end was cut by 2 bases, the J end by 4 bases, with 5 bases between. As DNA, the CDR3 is TGTGCCAGCAGTTTACGACTCTATGGCTACACCTTC. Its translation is CASSLRLYGYTF.

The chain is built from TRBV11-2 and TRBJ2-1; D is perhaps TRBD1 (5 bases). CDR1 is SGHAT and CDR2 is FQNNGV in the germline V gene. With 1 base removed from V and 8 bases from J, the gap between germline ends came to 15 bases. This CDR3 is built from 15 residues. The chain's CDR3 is CASSLAARSRDEQFF. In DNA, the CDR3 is TGTGCCAGCAGCTTAGCCGCCAGGTCCAGGGATGAGCAGTTCTTC.

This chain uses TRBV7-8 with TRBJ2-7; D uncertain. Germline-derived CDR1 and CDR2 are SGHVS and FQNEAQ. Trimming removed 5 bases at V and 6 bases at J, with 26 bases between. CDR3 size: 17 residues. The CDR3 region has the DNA TGTGCCAGCAGCGATTCGAGATTAATGGGCCCTGCCTCCGAGCAGTACTTC. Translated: CASSDSRLMGPASEQYF.

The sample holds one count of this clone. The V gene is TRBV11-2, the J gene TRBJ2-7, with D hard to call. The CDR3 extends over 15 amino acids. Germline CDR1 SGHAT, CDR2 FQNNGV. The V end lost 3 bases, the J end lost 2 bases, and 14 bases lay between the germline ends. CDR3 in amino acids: CASSFGSTNPYEQYF. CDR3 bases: TGTGCCAGCAGCTTCGGTTCGACCAATCCCTACGAGCAGTACTTC.

CDR3 in amino acids: CASSTRQGDYGYTF. The DNA of the CDR3 is TGTGCCAGTAGTACCCGACAGGGAGACTATGGCTACACCTTC. The chain links TRBV19 to TRBJ1-2; 7 positions match TRBD1. The CDR3 contains 14 residues. V shed 4 bases, J shed 3 bases, and the junction held 5 bases outside the gene matches. Looked up from germline, CDR1 is LNHDA and CDR2 is SQIVND (reference sequence).

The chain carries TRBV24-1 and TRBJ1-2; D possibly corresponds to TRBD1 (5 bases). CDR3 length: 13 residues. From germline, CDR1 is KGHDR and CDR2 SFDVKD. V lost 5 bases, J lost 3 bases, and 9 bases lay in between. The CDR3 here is CATSAGTDYGYTF. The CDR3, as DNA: TGTGCCACCAGTGCCGGGACGGACTATGGCTACACCTTC.

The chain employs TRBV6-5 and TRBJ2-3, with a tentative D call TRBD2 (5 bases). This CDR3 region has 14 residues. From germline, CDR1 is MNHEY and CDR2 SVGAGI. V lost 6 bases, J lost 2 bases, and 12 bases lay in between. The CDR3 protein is CASSLDLFTDTQYF. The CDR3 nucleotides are TGTGCCAGCAGCCTGGACTTATTCACAGATACGCAGTATTTT.

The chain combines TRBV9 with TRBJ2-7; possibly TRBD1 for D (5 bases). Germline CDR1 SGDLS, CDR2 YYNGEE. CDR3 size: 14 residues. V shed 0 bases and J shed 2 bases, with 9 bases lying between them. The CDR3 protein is CASSVDHRPYEQYF. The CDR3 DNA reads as TGTGCCAGCAGCGTAGATCACAGGCCCTACGAGCAGTACTTC.

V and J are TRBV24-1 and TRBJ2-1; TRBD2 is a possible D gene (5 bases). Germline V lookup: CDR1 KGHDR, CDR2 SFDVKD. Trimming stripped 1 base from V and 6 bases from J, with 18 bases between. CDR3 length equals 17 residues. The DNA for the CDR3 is TGTGCCACCAGTGATTTAATTGGGAGATCGCTTGGCAATGAGCAGTTCTTC. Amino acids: CATSDLIGRSLGNEQFF.

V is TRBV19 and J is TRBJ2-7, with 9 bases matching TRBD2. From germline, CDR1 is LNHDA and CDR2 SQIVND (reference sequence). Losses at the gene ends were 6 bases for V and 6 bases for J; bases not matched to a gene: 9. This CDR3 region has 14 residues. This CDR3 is CASSNQRAGGEQYF. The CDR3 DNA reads TGTGCCAGTAGCAACCAAAGAGCGGGAGGCGAGCAGTACTTC.

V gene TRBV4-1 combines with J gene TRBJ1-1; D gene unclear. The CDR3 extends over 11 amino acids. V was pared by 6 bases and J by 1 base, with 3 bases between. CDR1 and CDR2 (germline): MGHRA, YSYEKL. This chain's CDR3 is CASSGNTEAFF. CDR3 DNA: TGCGCCAGCAGTGGGAACACTGAAGCTTTCTTT.

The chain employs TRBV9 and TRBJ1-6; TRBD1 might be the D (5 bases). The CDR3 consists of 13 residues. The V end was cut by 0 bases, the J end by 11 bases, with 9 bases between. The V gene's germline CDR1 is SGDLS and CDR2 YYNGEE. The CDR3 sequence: CASSVERGTPLHF. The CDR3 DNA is TGTGCCAGCAGCGTAGAAAGGGGCACACCCCTCCACTTT.